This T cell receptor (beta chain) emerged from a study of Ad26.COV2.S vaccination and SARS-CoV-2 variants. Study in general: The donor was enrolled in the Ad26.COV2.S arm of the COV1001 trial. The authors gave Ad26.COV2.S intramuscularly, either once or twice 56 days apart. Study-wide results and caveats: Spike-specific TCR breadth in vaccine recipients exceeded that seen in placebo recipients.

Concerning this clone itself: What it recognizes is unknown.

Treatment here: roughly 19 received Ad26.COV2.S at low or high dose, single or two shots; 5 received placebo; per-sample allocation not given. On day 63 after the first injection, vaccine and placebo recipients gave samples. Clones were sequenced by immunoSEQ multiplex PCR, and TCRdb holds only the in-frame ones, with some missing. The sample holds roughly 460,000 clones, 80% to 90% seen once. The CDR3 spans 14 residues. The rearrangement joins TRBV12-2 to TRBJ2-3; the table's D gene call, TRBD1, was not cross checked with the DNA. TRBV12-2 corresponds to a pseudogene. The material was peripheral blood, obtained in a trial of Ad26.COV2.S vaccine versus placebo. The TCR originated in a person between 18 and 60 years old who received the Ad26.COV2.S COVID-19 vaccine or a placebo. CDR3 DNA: TGTGCAAGTCGCCTACGACAGACCACAGATACGCAGTATTTT. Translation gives CASRLRQTTDTQYF.